One TCR beta chain is described in this entry. What this receptor recognizes is not known. Per-nucleotide qualities are absent, and no much larger clonotype sits a single base away. The CDR3 regions of human TCRbeta chains were analyzed by immunosequencing. The original pipeline was this. Repertoire TCRs were matched against a reference library of SARS-CoV-2-specific TCRs generated with the MIRA antigen-specificity platform. Breadth was defined as the fraction of unique TCRs that were SARS-CoV-2-associated, and depth was defined as the fraction of total T cells that were SARS-CoV-2-associated. Using the MIRA data, each spike-specific TCR was assigned both to the spike region to which the TCR was reactive and to a CD4 or CD8 class. Log10-transformed breadth and depth values were compared by one-way ANOVA with Sidak's multiple comparisons tests. As stored in TCRdb, this immuneACCESS dataset retains in-frame rearrangements with V and J assigned. A fraction of the clones does not appear; measured against another copy, unresolved V genes explain less than half of the discrepancy, and the remainder lacks a known reason. The V and J calls and the clone size are those of that table, but D and trimming were determined from the DNA. For this sample there are about 190,000 clones; roughly 92% appear just once. The ten largest clones capture 1% to 1.5% of the sample.

This entry is derived from a study of T cell responses to AZD1222 COVID-19 vaccine (dated by TCRdb to the early 2020s). A note on the overall study: AZD1222 recipients whose second dose came at about 4 weeks and those whose second dose came at about 12 weeks were combined into one group, since spike-specific TCR depth and breadth did not differ between the two schedules. TCR sequencing covered approximately 230 trial participants: 200 to 220 given two doses of AZD1222 and 26 given two doses of MenACWY control vaccine. Enrollment into the trials was organized by age into subgroups of 18-55, 56-69 and 70-plus years, and those subgroups contained roughly 140, 27 and 60 TCR-sequenced participants, respectively. Paper-wide results and their limitations: No day 14 peak-response samples were available, so repertoires were characterized only after the peak T cell response. In the small 56-69-year group, the increase in depth fell short of significance, most likely because of low power. Participants were mostly white British, with more females than males. The authors suggested clonal diversity may have been underestimated. The vaccine-associated CD4 TCRs covered the entire spike protein, and the dominant responses fell in regions 160-218 and 743-854. Conclusions about previously exposed vaccinees are limited, since just 5 to 7 AZD1222 recipients were seropositive for SARS-CoV-2 at baseline. A significant rise in spike-specific TCR breadth and depth was observed after two AZD1222 doses relative to day 0 and relative to MenACWY recipients. Reportedly, close to half of the unique spike-specific TCRs recognized epitopes lying outside the regions that are mutated in the B.1.351 and B.1.1.7 variants.

The CDR3 has 15 amino acids, counting the end cysteine and phenylalanine. The DNA shown is the 45-base CDR3, in frame from base 1. The germline V gene gives CDR1 as SGHTA and CDR2 as FQGNSA. V trim: 6 bases; J trim: 5 bases; unmatched bases: 13. Explained via the paper, the time point label denotes: baseline before first vaccination. The vaccinee samples were drawn from two UK trials, COV001 and COV002, one of which was a single-blind randomized controlled phase 2/3 trial testing AZD1222 (ChAdOx1 nCoV-19) in healthy adults. For TCRbeta chain sequencing, PBMC samples from trial participants were taken at day 0 and at day 28 after the second dose.

The source is an adult in good health. The specimen comprised peripheral blood, sampled on day 0 of AZD1222 vaccination. The chain employs TRBV7-2 and TRBJ2-7, with TRBD1 matching 7 junction bases. The CDR3 has the sequence CASRNNRGPSDEQYF. The DNA is as follows: TGTGCCAGCAGAAATAACAGGGGCCCAAGCGACGAGCAGTACTTC.